This TCR beta chain originates from a study of beta chain features in type 1 diabetes. cDNA synthesis used the whole RNA isolate, giving expressed TCRB sequences. The data were produced by immunoSEQ multiplex PCR, yet TCRdb's version contains in-frame clones alone and is incomplete. Among roughly 380,000 clones listed, roughly a fifth were seen once. Germline lookup yields CDR1 MGHRA and CDR2 YSYEKL. The CDR3 has 13 amino acids. The V end lost 3 bases, the J end lost 5 bases, and 10 bases lay between the germline ends. General study results and limits: Researchers reported that naive, central memory and Treg TCRB repertoires appeared more similar in patients than in healthy donors.

Concerning this clone: Antigen specificity is unknown.

The source of this sequence is a woman aged 18-29 years in good health. The material sequenced was naive CD4+ T cells from blood. This rearrangement joins TRBV4-1 to TRBJ1-2; D is ambiguous. Written as DNA, the CDR3 is TGCGCCAGCAGCCATTCGCGGGAATATGGCTACACCTTC. Protein sequence: CASSHSREYGYTF.